This T cell receptor beta chain is drawn from a study of a mutant IDH1 vaccine in newly diagnosed glioma. Study information: There were approximately 60% males and about 38% females among treated patients, whose mean age was 40.4 years.

The table came from immunoSEQ multiplex PCR; TCRdb's copy has only in-frame clones and leaves some out. The table shows approximately 44,000 clones, with roughly 90% occurring only once. Study results and caveats: Among patients, 93.3% showed immune responses induced by the vaccine.

Described time point: week 23, last vaccination. In the vaccine, a single dose held 300 ug of the mutant IDH1 20-mer peptide, along with topical imiquimod. The CDR3 is made up of 14 amino acids. Germline loops: CDR1 WSHSY, CDR2 SAAADI. Between the trimmed V and J ends, which lost 6 bases and 3 bases, there was a span of 13 bases. In the case of this clone: Its antigen remains unidentified.

The receptor comes from a man aged 50-59 years with glioma. Source: PBMCs, taken from a glioma patient whose treatment included an IDH1 peptide vaccine. The chain joins TRBV10-2 to TRBJ2-3; D possibly corresponds to TRBD2 (7 bases). The chain's CDR3 is CASRARGATDTQYF. CDR3 nucleotides: TGCGCCAGCAGGGCCCGGGGGGCAACAGATACGCAGTATTTT.